One sample yielded the 24 T cell receptor beta chains listed below, sequenced in a study of T cell clonotyping in hematopoietic cell transplantation. Some clones are missing from TCRdb's copy, which holds only in-frame ones; the method was immunoSEQ multiplex PCR. The sample includes tens of thousands of clones, roughly 85% of them seen just once. Time point noted: recipient sample about 28 days before transplant, after cytoreduction. Sequenced here: peripheral blood mononuclear cells, sampled before stem cell transplant. Every receptor here comes from a man in his fifties or sixties with acute myeloid leukemia. Some clones in this sample may be carry-over from other donors' samples.

This clone was counted a few times. The chain has TRBV4-1 and TRBJ2-3; TRBD2 agrees at 13 bases. Trimming at V came to 4 bases and at J to 5 bases, leaving 6 bases not matched to a gene. From germline, CDR1 is MGHRA and CDR2 YSYEKL. The CDR3 covers 16 residues. The CDR3 DNA is TGCGCCAGCAGCCGAGGGACTAGCGGGGTGGGAGATACGCAGTATTTT. This codes for CASSRGTSGVGDTQYF.

Only a few counts were recorded for this clone. This sequence joins TRBV2 and TRBJ2-2; D is ambiguous. The CDR3 runs to 15 residues. The germline V gene encodes CDR1 SNHLY and CDR2 FYNNEI. V was pared by 4 bases and J by 3 bases, with 12 bases between. CDR3 region: CASSVDRIDTGELFF. CDR3 DNA sequence: TGTGCCAGCAGTGTGGACCGGATTGACACCGGGGAGCTGTTTTTT.

This clone appeared a few times. The chain carries TRBV28 and TRBJ1-6, with TRBD1 identical over 7 bases. Germline assignment: CDR1 MDHEN and CDR2 SYDVKM. J gave up 5 bases and V 7 bases, and 11 bases lay outside the gene matches. The length of the CDR3 is 16 residues. The CDR3 reads CASTPPGGTDNSPLHF. The CDR3 nucleotides are TGTGCCAGCACCCCCCCAGGCGGGACAGATAATTCACCCCTCCACTTT.

Concerning this clone: The junction differs from germline at one of its ends, possibly a read error. The chain has TRBV5-4 and TRBJ2-7; perhaps TRBD2 as D (6 bases). The CDR3 is made up of 13 amino acids. Looked up from germline, CDR1 is SGHNT and CDR2 is YYREEE (reference sequence). CDR3 protein: CASSGLSPYEQYF. The CDR3 DNA sequence: TGTGCCAGCAGCGGACTATCCCCCTATGAGCAGTACTTC.

The chain uses TRBV4-2 and TRBJ2-7, with 8 bases aligning to TRBD1. Germline CDR1 LGHNA, CDR2 YNFKEQ. This CDR3 is built from 15 residues. Trimming removed 4 bases from V and 3 bases from J; junction bases left unmatched: 8. The DNA for the CDR3 is TGTGCCAGCAGCCTTTCCGGACAGGGAAGCTACGAGCAGTACTTC. Translation gives CASSLSGQGSYEQYF.

This clone is classed as medium-sized. The chain combines TRBV29-1 with TRBJ1-1; no definite D call. The CDR3 spans 13 residues. V was cut by 2 bases and J by 1 base, with 8 bases left in between. CDR1 is SQVTM and CDR2 is ANQGSEA in the germline V gene. The CDR3 DNA reads TGCAGCGTTGAAATCAGCCCGAACACTGAAGCTTTCTTT. This codes for CSVEISPNTEAFF.

The V call is TRBV7-2, the J call TRBJ1-4; D remains ambiguous. Trimming pared 5 bases from V and 8 bases from J, leaving 18 bases between. The CDR3 contains 15 residues. CDR1 is SGHTA, CDR2 FQGNSA, per germline. CDR3 nucleotides: TGTGCCAGCAGCCCAGCGAGTCTACCGGGAGAAAAACTGTTTTTT. It codes for CASSPASLPGEKLFF.

The chain combines TRBV7-6 with TRBJ2-1, with 9 bases lining up with TRBD2. With 5 bases clipped from V and 3 bases from J, the junction kept 11 bases outside the gene matches. Germline V CDR1 and CDR2: SGHVS, FNYEAQ. The CDR3 length is 17 residues. Here the CDR3 DNA reads TGTGCCAGCAGCCGACTCATGAGCGGGGGGAACTACAATGAGCAGTTCTTC. This sequence encodes CASSRLMSGGNYNEQFF.

Comment on this clone: This same CDR3 is encoded by further DNA sequences in the sample. This sequence joins TRBV7-2 and TRBJ1-6; TRBD1 might be the D (5 bases). The V and J ends lost 1 base and 7 bases respectively, with 11 bases between them. Germline assignment: CDR1 SGHTA and CDR2 FQGNSA. The CDR3 consists of 15 residues. In DNA, the CDR3 is TGTGCCAGCAGCTTAGACGCGGGGCCCAATTCACCCCTCCACTTT. This codes for CASSLDAGPNSPLHF.

The V and J genes are TRBV7-2 and TRBJ1-2; D is uncertain. In germline, CDR1 is SGHTA, CDR2 FQGNSA. V was shortened by 1 base and J by 1 base, with 4 bases between the two germline ends. The CDR3 has 13 residues. The DNA for the CDR3 is TGTGCCAGCAGCTTAGGGGTTAACTATGGCTACACCTTC. Protein product: CASSLGVNYGYTF.

This clone was found once. The V gene is TRBV7-2, the J gene TRBJ1-2, with D unclear. This CDR3 comprises 13 residues. The V gene lost 2 bases and the J gene lost 6 bases, with 10 bases spanning the gap. Germline CDR1 reads SGHTA; CDR2 reads FQGNSA. CDR3 residues: CASSLQQLNGYTF. The CDR3 nucleotides are TGTGCCAGCAGCTTACAACAGCTAAATGGCTACACCTTC.

The gene calls are TRBV5-6 and TRBJ2-3, with D perhaps TRBD2 (5 bases). Between the trimmed V and J ends, which lost 4 bases and 2 bases, there was a span of 26 bases. This CDR3 has 19 residues. Looked up from germline, CDR1 is SGHDT and CDR2 is YYEEEE. The CDR3 DNA is TGTGCCAGCAGCGTTTCGAGGGCAGGTCTTTGCACACACACAGATACGCAGTATTTT. Amino acids: CASSVSRAGLCTHTDTQYF.

This sequence joins TRBV6-1 and TRBJ1-5; 7 positions match TRBD1. The CDR3 spans 15 residues. J was trimmed by 3 bases and V by 0 bases; bases with no gene match: 2. Germline values: CDR1 MNHNS, CDR2 SASEGT. In DNA, the CDR3 is TGTGCCAGCAGTGAAGCGGGGACAGTCAATCAGCCCCAGCATTTT. Translated: CASSEAGTVNQPQHF.

The V gene is TRBV9, the J gene TRBJ1-2; tentatively, D is TRBD1 (6 bases). CDR3 size: 16 residues. Trimming removed 0 bases from V and 6 bases from J, with 18 bases in between. Germline CDR1 and CDR2: SGDLS and YYNGEE. CDR3 sequence (DNA): TGTGCCAGCAGCGTAGACAGGGTCCAGGGCGAAAATGGCTACACCTTC. Translating it yields CASSVDRVQGENGYTF.

This rearrangement joins TRBV5-1 to TRBJ1-1; D is undetermined. The V and J ends lost 3 bases and 1 base respectively, with 7 bases between them. The CDR3 contains 13 residues. From germline, CDR1 is SGHRS and CDR2 YFSETQ. In DNA form, the CDR3 reads TGCGCCAGCAGCTGGGCAGGGAACACTGAAGCTTTCTTT. Its protein product is CASSWAGNTEAFF. The full variable domain, its missing parts supplied by reference TRBV5-1 and TRBJ1-1, is KAGVTQTPRYLIKTRGQQVTLSCSPISGHRSVSWYQQTPGQGLQFLFEYFSETQRNKGNFPGRFSGRQFSNSRSEMNVSTLELGDSALYLCASSWAGNTEAFFGQGTRLTVV.

This clone was seen once. The chain employs TRBV28 and TRBJ2-6, with D possibly TRBD2 on 5 matching bases. CDR1 is MDHEN and CDR2 is SYDVKM in the germline V gene. V was cut by 2 bases and J by 1 base, with 12 bases left in between. This CDR3 region has 17 residues. The CDR3 region has the DNA TGTGCCAGCAGTTTAACCGTGGGAGTTTCTGGGGCCAACGTCCTGACTTTC. This codes for CASSLTVGVSGANVLTF.

The V and J genes are TRBV28 and TRBJ1-3; D unresolved. The CDR3 runs 15 residues. Germline CDR1 MDHEN, CDR2 SYDVKM. Trimming shortened V by 6 bases and J by 0 bases, and 12 bases separated the two germline ends. CDR3 amino acids: CASSFPQLSGNTIYF. DNA for the CDR3: TGTGCCAGCAGCTTCCCCCAGCTCTCTGGAAACACCATATATTTT.

The DNA for the CDR3 is TGTGCCAGCAGTTTAAGCAATGCTGCTCAGCCCCAGCATTTT. Translation gives CASSLSNAAQPQHF. The rearrangement links TRBV28 to TRBJ1-5, with unresolved D. V was trimmed by 2 bases and J by 6 bases, leaving 11 bases between them. Germline V gene data show CDR1 as MDHEN and CDR2 as SYDVKM. The CDR3 extends over 14 amino acids. Full variable domain (remainder filled in from reference TRBV28 and TRBJ1-5): DVKVTQSSRYLVKRTGEKVFLECVQDMDHENMFWYRQDPGLGLRLIYFSYDVKMKEKGDIPEGYSVSREKKERFSLILESASTNQTSMYLCASSLSNAAQPQHFGDGTRLSIL.

V is TRBV28 and J is TRBJ2-5, with D possibly being TRBD1 (5 bases). V was pared by 6 bases and J by 5 bases, with 16 bases between. CDR1 is MDHEN, CDR2 SYDVKM, per germline. This CDR3 region has 14 residues. CDR3 region: CASSPDRNAETQYF. The CDR3 DNA reads TGTGCCAGCAGCCCCGACAGAAACGCGGAGACCCAGTACTTC. Complete variable domain (other parts from reference TRBV28 and TRBJ2-5): DVKVTQSSRYLVKRTGEKVFLECVQDMDHENMFWYRQDPGLGLRLIYFSYDVKMKEKGDIPEGYSVSREKKERFSLILESASTNQTSMYLCASSPDRNAETQYFGPGTRLLVL.

This clone was detected only a few times. The chain recombines TRBV14 with TRBJ1-2; D uncertain. Germline CDR1 is SGHDN and CDR2 is FVKESK. Trimming pared 0 bases from V and 6 bases from J, leaving 8 bases between. There are 13 residues in the CDR3. The CDR3 DNA reads as TGTGCCAGCAGCCAAGACCTGAGGCATGGCTACACCTTC. It specifies CASSQDLRHGYTF.

V and J are TRBV7-2 and TRBJ2-5; 12 positions match TRBD2. From germline, CDR1 is SGHTA and CDR2 FQGNSA. With 1 base clipped from V and 6 bases from J, the junction kept 15 bases outside the gene matches. The CDR3 has 19 amino acids. The CDR3 DNA follows: TGTGCCAGCAGCTTAGAAATAACGGCTAGCGGGGGGGCCTGGAAGACCCAGTACTTC. It codes for CASSLEITASGGAWKTQYF.

The chain links TRBV6-5 to TRBJ1-1; D is perhaps TRBD1 (5 bases). There are 14 residues in the CDR3. V was pared by 5 bases and J by 12 bases, with 22 bases between. Germline lookup yields CDR1 MNHEY and CDR2 SVGAGI. CDR3 bases: TGTGCCAGCAGTGGCTTCCGGGACCGCGTGAATACTTTCTTT. It codes for CASSGFRDRVNTFF.

This chain links TRBV6-6 with TRBJ1-1, with 8 bases lining up with TRBD1. V shed 5 bases and J 6 bases; nucleotides not matched to a gene: 8. The germline gives CDR1 MNHNY, CDR2 SVGAGI (reference sequence). The CDR3 consists of 14 residues. The CDR3 loop reads CASSSQGAGAEAFF. As DNA, the CDR3 is TGTGCCAGCAGTAGTCAGGGGGCTGGCGCTGAAGCTTTCTTT.

The chain is built from TRBV4-2 and TRBJ2-7, with TRBD1 identical over 7 bases. Unmatched junction bases numbered 11, after V lost 1 base and J lost 2 bases. Germline V gene lookup returns CDR1 LGHNA and CDR2 YNFKEQ. The CDR3 length is 17 residues. CDR3 region: CASSQVVRTGITYEQYF. The CDR3 DNA sequence: TGTGCCAGCAGCCAAGTCGTCCGGACAGGTATAACCTACGAGCAGTACTTC.